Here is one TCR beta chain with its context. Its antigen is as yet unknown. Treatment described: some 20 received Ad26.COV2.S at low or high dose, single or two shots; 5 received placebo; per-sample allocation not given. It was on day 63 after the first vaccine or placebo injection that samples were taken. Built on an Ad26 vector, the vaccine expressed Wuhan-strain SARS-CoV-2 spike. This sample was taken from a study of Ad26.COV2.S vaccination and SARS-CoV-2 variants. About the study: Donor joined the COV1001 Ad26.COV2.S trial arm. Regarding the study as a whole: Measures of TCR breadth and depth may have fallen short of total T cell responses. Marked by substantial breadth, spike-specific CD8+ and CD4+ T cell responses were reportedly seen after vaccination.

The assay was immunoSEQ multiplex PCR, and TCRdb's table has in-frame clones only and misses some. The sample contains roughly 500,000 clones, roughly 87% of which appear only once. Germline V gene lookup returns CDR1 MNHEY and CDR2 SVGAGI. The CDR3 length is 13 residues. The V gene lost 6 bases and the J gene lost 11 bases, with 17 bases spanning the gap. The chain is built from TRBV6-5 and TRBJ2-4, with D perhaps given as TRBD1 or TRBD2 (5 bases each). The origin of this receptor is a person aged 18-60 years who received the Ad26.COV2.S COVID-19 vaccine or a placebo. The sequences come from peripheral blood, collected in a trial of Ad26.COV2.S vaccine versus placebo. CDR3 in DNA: TGTGCCAGCAGCTCGGGACGGATAAGAGTTCAGTACTTC. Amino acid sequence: CASSSGRIRVQYF.